These 13 T cell receptor beta chains came from one sample sequenced in a study of graft-versus-host responses after intestinal transplantation. The repertoire was sequenced with immunoSEQ multiplex PCR; TCRdb's copy has only in-frame clones and lacks some. The repertoire holds about 12,000 clones, with around a third as singletons. The researchers put roughly 200,000 CFSE-labeled responder cells into plates with roughly 200,000 irradiated, violet-dye-labeled stimulator cells. The sequencing used alloreactive CD8+ T cells from a mixed lymphocyte reaction culture, collected before intestinal transplant. Regarding subset: CFSE-low proliferating T cells sorted from roughly six-day pre-transplant mixed lymphocyte reaction (GvH or HvG direction). The source of these receptors is a human patient who received an intestinal transplant.

The V gene is TRBV13, the J gene TRBJ2-2; TRBD2 matches at 9 bases. CDR1 is PRHDT and CDR2 is FYEKMQ in the germline V gene (reference sequence). This CDR3 has 16 amino acids. The ends lost 0 bases at V and 1 base at J; junction bases unmatched: 0. CDR3 sequence: CASSLGLAGNTGELFF. The CDR3 DNA follows: TGTGCCAGCAGCTTAGGACTAGCGGGGAACACCGGGGAGCTGTTTTTT.

This chain connects TRBV4-1 to TRBJ2-1, with D maybe TRBD1 (5 bases). V lost 0 bases and J lost 7, with 19 bases in between. CDR1 MGHRA and CDR2 YSYEKL come from the germline V gene. The CDR3 covers 17 residues. In nucleotides, the CDR3 is TGCGCCAGCAGCCAAGATTCGGACACTCATCGGGTTAATGAGCAGTTCTTC. As protein: CASSQDSDTHRVNEQFF.

The chain has TRBV19 and TRBJ1-5; D gene unclear. Germline V gene lookup returns CDR1 LNHDA and CDR2 SQIVND (reference sequence). V gave up 7 bases and J gave up 0 bases, with 10 bases separating them. CDR3 length equals 14 residues. The CDR3: CASNQGYSNQPQHF. The CDR3, as DNA: TGTGCCAGTAACCAAGGGTATAGCAATCAGCCCCAGCATTTT.

The chain combines TRBV7-9 with TRBJ2-1; 12 bases are shared with TRBD2. In germline, CDR1 is SEHNR, CDR2 FQNEAQ (reference sequence). V was clipped by 5 bases and J by 1 base; unmatched bases: 6. The CDR3 sequence is 17 residues long. CDR3 loop: CASSPRTSGTSYNEQFF. CDR3 nucleotide sequence: TGTGCCAGCAGCCCACGGACTAGCGGGACTTCCTACAATGAGCAGTTCTTC.

V usage is TRBV9 and J usage is TRBJ2-3, with D tentatively TRBD1 or TRBD2 (5 bases each). The CDR3 has 19 amino acids. Looked up from germline, CDR1 is SGDLS and CDR2 is YYNGEE. V lost 0 bases to trimming and J lost 1 base, with 21 bases between them. Written as DNA, the CDR3 is TGTGCCAGCAGCGTAGAGGGGCAGGGACCGGGTTGGGGCACAGATACGCAGTATTTT. It is translated as CASSVEGQGPGWGTDTQYF. The whole variable domain, remainder taken from reference TRBV9 and TRBJ2-3, is DSGVTQTPKHLITATGQRVTLRCSPRSGDLSVYWYQQSLDQGLQFLIQYYNGEERAKGNILERFSAQQFPDLHSELNLSSLELGDSALYFCASSVEGQGPGWGTDTQYFGPGTRLTVL.

By its share, this clone is large. V usage is TRBV7-8 and J usage is TRBJ2-7; 8 positions match TRBD1. The CDR3 spans 16 residues. The ends lost 5 bases at V and 3 bases at J; junction bases unmatched: 12. The germline V gene has CDR1 SGHVS and CDR2 FQNEAQ. Here the CDR3 reads CASSVRTGLALYEQYF. The CDR3 nucleotides read TGTGCCAGCAGCGTCCGGACAGGGTTGGCCCTCTACGAGCAGTACTTC.

The V call is TRBV4-1, the J call TRBJ2-3; tentatively, D is TRBD2 (5 bases). The CDR3 consists of 15 residues. V was shortened by 6 bases and J by 0 bases, with 13 bases between the two germline ends. Germline V gene data show CDR1 as MGHRA and CDR2 as YSYEKL. CDR3 nucleotides: TGCGCCAGCAGTTATGCGAGGGCCAGCACAGATACGCAGTATTTT. Translation gives CASSYARASTDTQYF.

This clone is labeled medium-sized. This chain connects TRBV4-1 to TRBJ2-1; D not resolved. This CDR3 spans 15 amino acids. Per the germline V gene, CDR1 is MGHRA and CDR2 is YSYEKL. Trimming took 6 bases from V and 0 from J, leaving 12 bases between them. CDR3: CASRERVVSYNEQFF. The CDR3 coding sequence is TGCGCCAGCAGGGAGAGAGTCGTCTCCTACAATGAGCAGTTCTTC.

CDR3 sequence reads: CASSLMVNTGSVYEQYF. The CDR3 nucleotides read TGTGCCAGCAGCTTGATGGTAAATACAGGTTCCGTCTACGAGCAGTACTTC. The genes are TRBV5-6 and TRBJ2-7, with a possible D match to TRBD1 (5 bases). With 1 base removed from V and 3 bases from J, the gap between germline ends came to 20 bases. Germline CDR1 SGHDT, CDR2 YYEEEE. The CDR3 covers 17 residues.

The chain couples TRBV14 to TRBJ2-1; D remains ambiguous. V dropped 3 bases and J dropped 3 bases, with 3 bases sitting between them. The germline V gene encodes CDR1 SGHDN and CDR2 FVKESK. CDR3 length equals 12 residues. The CDR3 nucleotides read TGTGCCAGCAGCCAGTTCTACAATGAGCAGTTCTTC. Amino acids: CASSQFYNEQFF.

This chain uses TRBV11-3 with TRBJ2-7; 12 bases are a match to TRBD2. Germline CDR1 reads SGHNT; CDR2 reads YENEEA. The CDR3 is 15 amino acids. J was trimmed by 5 bases and V by 5 bases; bases with no gene match: 7. The CDR3 DNA reads TGTGCCAGCAGCACCACTAGCGGGAGGACCCACGAGCAGTACTTC. Its protein product is CASSTTSGRTHEQYF.

CDR3 nucleotides: TGTGCCAGCAGCTTCGGAGACAGATCCTATAACTATGGCTACACCTTC. Amino acid sequence: CASSFGDRSYNYGYTF. The chain carries TRBV7-2 and TRBJ1-2; D may be TRBD1 (5 bases). V lost 3 bases and J lost 1, with 15 bases in between. Germline-derived CDR1 and CDR2 are SGHTA and FQGNSA. The CDR3 sequence is 16 residues long.

For the CDR3, the DNA is TGTGCCAGCAGCGGACCTCAAAACACCATATATTTT. It is translated as CASSGPQNTIYF. The V call is TRBV9, the J call TRBJ1-3; the D is unclear. The CDR3 has 12 residues. V was shortened by 3 bases and J by 6 bases, with 7 bases between the two germline ends. Per germline, CDR1 SGDLS and CDR2 YYNGEE.